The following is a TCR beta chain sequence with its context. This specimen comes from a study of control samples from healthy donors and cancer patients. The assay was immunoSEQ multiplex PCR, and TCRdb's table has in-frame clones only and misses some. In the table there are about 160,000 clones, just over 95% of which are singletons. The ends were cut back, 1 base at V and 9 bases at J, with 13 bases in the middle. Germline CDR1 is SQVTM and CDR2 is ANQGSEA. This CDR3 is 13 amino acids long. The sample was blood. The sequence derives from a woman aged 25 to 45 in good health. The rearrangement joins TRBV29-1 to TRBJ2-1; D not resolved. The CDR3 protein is CSVEVKGWTEQFF. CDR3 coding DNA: TGCAGCGTTGAAGTGAAGGGTTGGACTGAGCAGTTCTTC.